The rows below give T cell receptor beta chains drawn from one sample of a study of response to subunit inactivated influenza vaccine. One entry per CDR3 protein results from TCRdb running MiXCR on the RT-PCR reads. The sample records about 700,000 distinct CDR3 sequences, approximately 14% being singletons. Source: PBMCs from blood, taken 14 to 15 days before vaccination. The receptors originated from a man between 50 and 59 years old who received an inactivated influenza vaccine. Each CDR3 is given with its conserved first and last residue. The D gene is left open where the match is weak. Not every row has a clone size; where given, it reads once, few, many or a size class.

v_gene,j_gene,d_gene,abundance,CDR3nt,CDR3aa
TRBV12-3/TRBV12-4,TRBJ2-5,TRBD2,.,TGTGCCAGCAGTACCCTGAGGGAGGGCGAGACCCAGTACTTC,CASSTLREGETQYF
TRBV5-1,TRBJ1-2,.,few,TGCGCCAGCAGCCCGGCGGGGACATTTAGTGGCTACACCTTC,CASSPAGTFSGYTF
TRBV3-1,TRBJ1-5,.,.,TGTGCCAGCAGCCCCCATAACGGCAATCAGCCCCAGCATTTT,CASSPHNGNQPQHF
TRBV6-6,TRBJ1-4,.,many,TGTGCCAGCAGTTACTCTCTAGAGCGAAAACTGTTTTTT,CASSYSLERKLFF
TRBV20-1,TRBJ2-6,.,few,TGCAGTGCTAGCATTGGGGACATCCGCTCTGGGGCCAACGTCCTGACTTTC,CSASIGDIRSGANVLTF
TRBV5-1,TRBJ2-2,TRBD1,many,TGCGCCAGCAGCGTGGGACAGGGGGTGTTGGAGGAGCTGTTTTTT,CASSVGQGVLEELFF
TRBV7-9,TRBJ2-7,TRBD1,.,TGTGCCAGCAGCCCGCAGACAGGGGATCCCTACGAGCAGTACTTC,CASSPQTGDPYEQYF
TRBV5-1,TRBJ1-2,.,.,TGCGCCAGCAGCTGGGAAGGCGGCGCATCAAATTATGGCTACACCTTC,CASSWEGGASNYGYTF
TRBV4-2,TRBJ2-7,.,many,TGTGCCAGCAGCCAAGGACCCTACGAGCAGTACTTC,CASSQGPYEQYF
TRBV10-3,TRBJ2-1,.,.,TGTGCCATCAGTGGGGAGATCCACAATGAGCAGTTCTTC,CAISGEIHNEQFF
TRBV20-1,TRBJ2-7,TRBD2,few,TGCAGTGCTAGGCTCTCCCTAGCGGGACTCTCCTACGAGCAGTACTTC,CSARLSLAGLSYEQYF
TRBV6-1,TRBJ2-7,TRBD2,.,TGTGCCAGCGCTAGCGGGCGAAAAGGTTACGAGCAGTACTTC,CASASGRKGYEQYF
TRBV25-1,TRBJ2-1,.,few,TGTGCCAGCAAGTTGTCTTACAATGAGCAGTTCTTC,CASKLSYNEQFF
TRBV6-1,TRBJ2-2,TRBD1,.,TGTGCCAGCAGTCCACTGGGACAGATGACCGGGGAGCTGTTTTTT,CASSPLGQMTGELFF
TRBV12-3/TRBV12-4,TRBJ1-5,.,many,TGTGCCAGCAGTTTGGGTTTGGGTCAGCCCCAGCATTTT,CASSLGLGQPQHF
TRBV20-1,TRBJ2-7,.,.,TGCAGTGCTAGCGGCACGGGGGCCGGCTCCTACGAGCAGTACTTC,CSASGTGAGSYEQYF
TRBV12-3/TRBV12-4,TRBJ2-7,TRBD2,.,TGTGCCAGCAGTTTTCAACTAGCGGGGGGGTACGAGCAGTACTTC,CASSFQLAGGYEQYF
TRBV3-1,TRBJ2-2,.,few,TGTGCCAGCAGCCAACGGGGGCGCGGGTCCGGGGAGCTGTTTTTT,CASSQRGRGSGELFF
TRBV2,TRBJ2-1,.,few,TGTGCCAGCAGTGCAGGGGCTGAGCAGTTCTTC,CASSAGAEQFF
TRBV12-3/TRBV12-4,TRBJ1-5,TRBD1,many,TGTGCCAGCAGGTATGGACAGGGCAATCAGCCCCAGCATTTT,CASRYGQGNQPQHF
TRBV6-2/TRBV6-3,TRBJ2-7,.,few,TGTGCCAGCAGCCTTCAGGGTCTAAATTACGAGCAGTACTTC,CASSLQGLNYEQYF
TRBV27,TRBJ2-1,TRBD2,.,TGTGCCAGCAGTCTCCGGACTAGCGGGAATGACAATGAGCAGTTCTTC,CASSLRTSGNDNEQFF
TRBV4-1,TRBJ2-5,.,.,TGCGCCAGCAGCCAGTTATTTGGGACCCAGTACTTC,CASSQLFGTQYF
TRBV7-2,TRBJ2-1,.,many,TGTGCCAGCAGCTTAACGCCGGTTAGCTCCTACAATGAGCAGTTCTTC,CASSLTPVSSYNEQFF
TRBV12-3/TRBV12-4,TRBJ1-4,.,.,TGTGCCAGCGCACACACAGGGAACGAAAAACTGTTTTTT,CASAHTGNEKLFF
TRBV10-3,TRBJ1-2,TRBD1,many,TGTGCCATCAGTGACCCGGGACAGGGAGCTCGGAGCACCTTC,CAISDPGQGARSTF
TRBV7-2,TRBJ2-7,.,.,TGTGCCAGCAGCAAGGCGGTCTACGAGCAGTACTTC,CASSKAVYEQYF
TRBV2,TRBJ1-1,TRBD1,.,TGTGCCACGCAGGGGGGTGGTGGTGAAGCTTTCTTT,CATQGGGGEAFF
TRBV6-5,TRBJ2-5,.,.,TGTGCCAGCAGTTACGGGAGACTAGTAGGCGAGACCCAGTACTTC,CASSYGRLVGETQYF
TRBV2,TRBJ2-7,TRBD1,.,TGTGCCAGCAGTGAGATGACAGGGGGCGAGCAGTACTTC,CASSEMTGGEQYF
TRBV19,TRBJ2-1,TRBD1,.,TGTGCCAGTAGTATAGGTAGGGGACAGGGATCCTACAATGAGCAGTTCTTC,CASSIGRGQGSYNEQFF
TRBV5-1,TRBJ2-2,TRBD1,many,TGCGCCAGCAGCTCGGGACAGGGGTCCGGGGAGCTGTTTTTT,CASSSGQGSGELFF
TRBV12-3/TRBV12-4,TRBJ2-2,.,.,TGTGCCAGCAGTTCGATGGTTTCGTCTTCATCGAACACCGGGGAGCTGTTTTTT,CASSSMVSSSSNTGELFF
TRBV7-2,TRBJ2-1,TRBD1,few,TGTGCCAGCGGATGGATCGACAGGGTACCCTACAATGAGCAGTTCTTC,CASGWIDRVPYNEQFF
TRBV5-1,TRBJ1-1,TRBD1,.,TGCGCCAGTATCGGACAGGGTGACACTGAAGCTTTCTTT,CASIGQGDTEAFF
TRBV12-3/TRBV12-4,TRBJ1-1,.,few,TGTGCCAGCAGTTTTCCCGTCCGGGGCACTGAAGCTTTCTTT,CASSFPVRGTEAFF
TRBV4-3,TRBJ2-7,.,.,TGCGCCAGCAGCCAAGACACGCCCTACGAGCAGTACTTC,CASSQDTPYEQYF
TRBV29-1,TRBJ2-1,.,many,TGCAGCGTTGACCGTGGGGGAAGGCAGTTCTTC,CSVDRGGRQFF
TRBV7-8,TRBJ1-1,.,few,TGTGCCAGCAGCTTCGCCGGCACTGAAGCTTTCTTT,CASSFAGTEAFF
TRBV7-8,TRBJ2-1,TRBD1,few,TGTGCCAGCAGCGTCTGGACAGGAGGTTCCTACAATGAGCAGTTCTTC,CASSVWTGGSYNEQFF
TRBV15,TRBJ1-2,.,.,TGTGCCACCAGCAGTAGCCGGCTCCTACCGGGAAACTATGGCTACACCTTC,CATSSSRLLPGNYGYTF
TRBV29-1,TRBJ2-5,TRBD1,.,TGCAGCGTTGCTGACAGGGGCTTACAAGAGACCCAGTACTTC,CSVADRGLQETQYF
TRBV15,TRBJ2-5,TRBD2,.,TGTGCCACCAGCCTAGCGGACAAAGAGACCCAGCACTTC,CATSLADKETQHF
TRBV28,TRBJ2-1,TRBD2,.,TGTGCCAGCGGGGGTGCTAGCGGGGGGGCCAGGGGAGCAGAGCAGTTCTTC,CASGGASGGARGAEQFF
TRBV12-3/TRBV12-4,TRBJ1-1,.,few,TGTGCCAGCAGTTTTGGGCCAGGGAGGACTGAAGCTTTCTTT,CASSFGPGRTEAFF
TRBV6-1,TRBJ1-6,.,few,TGTGCCAGCACCCAGCTCTCCTATAATTCACCCCTCCACTTT,CASTQLSYNSPLHF
TRBV18,TRBJ2-3,.,.,TGTGCCAGCTCACCACTTGGGGGCCCCGATACGCAGTATTTT,CASSPLGGPDTQYF
TRBV4-1,TRBJ1-2,TRBD1,many,TGCGCCAGCAGCCAAGCAGGGGGACGAAGTGGCTACACCTTC,CASSQAGGRSGYTF
TRBV5-1,TRBJ2-5,.,.,TGCGCCAGCAGCCCGGGTCACGTAGAGACCCAGTACTTC,CASSPGHVETQYF
TRBV12-3/TRBV12-4,TRBJ2-2,TRBD1,few,TGTGCCAGCAGCCGGAGACAGGGGGGTGCCGGGGAGCTGTTTTTT,CASSRRQGGAGELFF
TRBV21-1,TRBJ2-3,.,.,TGTGCCAGCAGCAAAGCGAGGGAGTATTTT,CASSKAREYF
TRBV6-1,TRBJ2-1,.,few,TGTGCCAGCAGCAAGGCTCGGGGGTCCAATGAGCAGTTCTTC,CASSKARGSNEQFF
TRBV7-2,TRBJ2-5,.,few,TGTGCCAGCAGCTCGGACAGATTCCAAGAGACCCAGTACTTC,CASSSDRFQETQYF